What follows are 29 T cell receptor beta chains derived from one specimen sequenced in a study of Graves' ophthalmopathy and Graves' hyperthyroidism. RNA transcripts yielded amplified TCR beta CDR3 regions. First-round RT-PCR employed HTBI primers, with a second-round multiplex PCR after it. Each CDR3 protein is one row after TCRdb ran MiXCR on the multiplex PCR reads. The sample has over a million distinct CDR3 sequences, about 36% seen once. The sequencing input was peripheral blood or thyroid tissue (not recorded which). These receptors were collected from an adult man with Graves' hyperthyroidism.

Remarks on this clonotype: This may be a read error, as it is one base from a much larger clone. This sequence joins TRBV6-2 or TRBV6-3 and TRBJ1-1; D ambiguous. Per the germline V gene, CDR1 is MNHEY and CDR2 is SVGEGT. Trimming left V 6 bases short and J 1 base short, with 12 bases between. The CDR3 runs to 14 residues. The chain's CDR3 is CASSEDKANTEAFF. The CDR3 bases are TGTGCCAGCAGCGAAGACAAGGCGAACACTGAAGCTTTCTTT.

The chain carries TRBV20-1 and TRBJ2-3; possibly TRBD2 for D (6 bases). Germline V lookup: CDR1 DFQATT, CDR2 SNEGSKA (reference sequence). The CDR3 consists of 14 residues. V was cut by 5 bases and J by 1 base, with 13 bases left in between. Written as DNA, the CDR3 is TGCAGTGCTCTTCCCCCGGGGGGCACAGATACGCAGTATTTT. Translated: CSALPPGGTDTQYF.

The V and J genes are TRBV11-1 and TRBJ2-2; TRBD1 matches at 7 bases. Trimming removed 5 bases from V and 4 bases from J; junction bases left unmatched: 7. The CDR3 consists of 15 residues. The V gene's germline CDR1 is SGHAT and CDR2 FQDESV (reference sequence). CDR3 protein: CASSTRDRFTGELFF. DNA of the CDR3: TGTGCCAGCAGCACCCGGGACAGATTCACCGGGGAGCTGTTTTTT. The complete variable domain, with remaining parts taken from reference TRBV11-1 and TRBJ2-2, reads EAEVAQSPRYKITEKSQAVAFWCDPISGHATLYWYRQILGQGPELLVQFQDESVVDDSQLPKDRFSAERLKGVDSTLKIQPAELGDSAMYLCASSTRDRFTGELFFGEGSRLTVL.

The V call is TRBV10-2, the J call TRBJ1-1; the match to TRBD1 covers 8 bases. There are 17 residues in the CDR3. V shed 5 bases, J shed 2 bases, and the junction held 13 bases outside the gene matches. From germline, CDR1 is WSHSY and CDR2 SAAADI. CDR3 nucleotide sequence: TGCGCCAGCAGTATTAGCGGCGACAGGGGCCACAACACTGAAGCTTTCTTT. This sequence encodes CASSISGDRGHNTEAFF.

This rearrangement joins TRBV6-1 to TRBJ1-6; D not certain. The CDR3 spans 16 residues. Trimming left V 8 bases short and J 0 bases short, with 14 bases between. CDR1 MNHNS and CDR2 SASEGT come from the germline V gene. The chain's CDR3 is CASSRRASSYNSPLHF. The CDR3 DNA reads TGTGCCAGCTCAAGGAGGGCGAGCTCCTATAATTCACCCCTCCACTTT.

The chain uses TRBV19 and TRBJ2-7; TRBD1 matches 8 bases. The CDR3 sequence is 15 residues long. Per germline, CDR1 LNHDA and CDR2 SQIVND (reference sequence). The junction had 7 bases not matched to a gene; V was cut back by 3 bases and J by 3 bases. CDR3 region: CASSMGQDNRYEQYF. The CDR3, as DNA: TGTGCCAGTAGTATGGGACAGGACAATCGCTACGAGCAGTACTTC.

Turning to this clonotype: A clone one base away is much larger, so this may be a read error. The conserved closing phenylalanine or tryptophan is absent in this CDR3, likely reflecting a read error. This chain links TRBV19 with TRBJ1-5; 10 nucleotides agree with TRBD1. V shed 5 bases, J shed 4 bases, and the junction held 14 bases outside the gene matches. This CDR3 comprises 18 residues. Germline CDR1 and CDR2: LNHDA and SQIVND (reference sequence). In nucleotides, the CDR3 is TGTGCCAGTAGTTCAAAAACGGGACAGGGGCGAAGGAATCAGCCCCAGCATCTT. Translation gives CASSSKTGQGRRNQPQHL.

This chain joins TRBV2 and TRBJ1-1; D is uncertain. Germline CDR1 and CDR2: SNHLY and FYNNEI. The CDR3 totals 14 residues. V shed 6 bases and J shed 2 bases, with 13 bases lying between them. The CDR3 region has the DNA TGTGCCAGCAGCAGAGGCTCTGGAAACACTGAAGCTTTCTTT. This codes for CASSRGSGNTEAFF.

This chain uses TRBV7-9 with TRBJ1-4, with no clear D. V shed 6 bases and J shed 3 bases, with 14 bases lying between them. The CDR3 loop spans 15 amino acids. Germline assignment: CDR1 SEHNR and CDR2 FQNEAQ (reference sequence). The CDR3 is CASSEVGLANEKLFF. CDR3 sequence (DNA): TGTGCCAGCAGTGAAGTGGGTTTGGCTAATGAAAAACTGTTTTTT. Filled out from reference TRBV7-9 and TRBJ1-4, the complete variable domain reads DTGVSQNPRHKITKRGQNVTFRCDPISEHNRLYWYRQTLGQGPEFLTYFQNEAQLEKSRLLSDRFSAERPKGSFSTLEIQRTEQGDSAMYLCASSEVGLANEKLFFGSGTQLSVL.

This clonotype was seen a single time. A much larger clone lies a single base off, so this may be a read error. The rearrangement uses TRBV19 and TRBJ1-4; no clear D. The CDR3 extends over 13 amino acids. V was cut by 5 bases and J by 7 bases, with 11 bases left in between. Germline values: CDR1 LNHDA, CDR2 SQIVND (reference sequence). DNA for the CDR3: TGTGCCAGTAGTCGGGCCCTGAGTGAAAAACTGTTTTTT. The encoded protein is CASSRALSEKLFF.

The chain couples TRBV7-8 to TRBJ1-1; 10 bases fit TRBD1. V was clipped by 2 bases and J by 0 bases; unmatched bases: 9. This CDR3 is built from 18 residues. The V gene's germline CDR1 is SGHVS and CDR2 FQNEAQ. CDR3 amino acids: CASSLPRETGGVNTEAFF. As DNA, the CDR3 is TGTGCCAGCAGCTTACCCCGGGAGACAGGGGGCGTGAACACTGAAGCTTTCTTT.

The V and J genes are TRBV12-3 or TRBV12-4 and TRBJ2-5; the D gene could be TRBD1 or TRBD2 (5 bases each). This CDR3 comprises 15 residues. Trimming pared 6 bases from V and 9 bases from J, leaving 23 bases between. CDR3 nucleotides: TGTGCCAGCAGCCCCGGGACCGGAGCCCCTAGGGCCCAGTACTTC. Protein sequence: CASSPGTGAPRAQYF.

This clonotype was picked up many times. V is TRBV9 and J is TRBJ1-1, with unresolved D. CDR3 size: 13 residues. Trimming removed 4 bases at V and 3 bases at J, with 10 bases between. Germline CDR1 and CDR2: SGDLS and YYNGEE. This chain's CDR3 is CASSYRRHTEAFF. CDR3 coding DNA: TGTGCCAGCAGCTATCGTAGGCACACTGAAGCTTTCTTT.

The V call is TRBV6-6, the J call TRBJ2-7, with 9 positions matching TRBD1. V gave up 7 bases and J gave up 4 bases; unmatched junction bases: 17. CDR3 length equals 17 residues. CDR1 and CDR2 from the germline V gene are MNHNY and SVGAGI (reference sequence). CDR3 loop: CASKAHMGQGKSYEQYF. DNA for the CDR3: TGTGCCAGCAAGGCACACATGGGACAGGGAAAGTCATACGAGCAGTACTTC.

Of note for this clonotype: A clone one base away is much larger, so this may be a read error. The chain combines TRBV29-1 with TRBJ2-3; D is ambiguous. The germline V gene encodes CDR1 SQVTM and CDR2 ANQGSEA. The CDR3 sequence is 12 residues long. V lost 4 bases and J 2 bases, leaving 7 bases between the germline ends. CDR3: CSVASVTDTQYF. CDR3 nucleotides: TGCAGCGTTGCCAGTGTCACAGATACGCAGTATTTT.

This clonotype has only a few counts. The rearrangement links TRBV28 to TRBJ1-1; D remains ambiguous. This CDR3 comprises 13 residues. Trimming left V 11 bases short and J 3 bases short, with 16 bases between. CDR1 and CDR2 from the germline V gene are MDHEN and SYDVKM. CDR3 DNA sequence: TGTGCCGTGGAGGGTTCGTGGGACACTGAAGCTTTCTTT. Encoded protein: CAVEGSWDTEAFF.

There are a few counts of this clonotype. The chain employs TRBV11-2 and TRBJ2-2; TRBD1 is a possible D gene (6 bases). Deletions cut 2 bases from V and 7 bases from J, with 14 bases between. The CDR3 is 15 residues long. Germline V gene lookup returns CDR1 SGHAT and CDR2 FQNNGV. The CDR3 reads CASSLPNRVVGELFF. The DNA of the CDR3 is TGTGCCAGCAGCTTACCCAACAGGGTGGTCGGGGAGCTGTTTTTT. Full variable domain (remainder filled in from reference TRBV11-2 and TRBJ2-2): EAGVAQSPRYKIIEKRQSVAFWCNPISGHATLYWYQQILGQGPKLLIQFQNNGVVDDSQLPKDRFSAERLKGVDSTLKIQPAKLEDSAVYLCASSLPNRVVGELFFGEGSRLTVL.

This clonotype was found many times. The CDR3 is CAQHGEQGQPQHF. The CDR3 DNA is TGTGCCCAACACGGGGAGCAAGGTCAGCCCCAGCATTTT. This sequence joins TRBV7-9 and TRBJ1-5; D is unresolved. The CDR3 totals 13 residues. The germline V gene has CDR1 SEHNR and CDR2 FQNEAQ (reference sequence). With 11 bases removed from V and 6 bases from J, the gap between germline ends came to 17 bases.

This clonotype was picked up many times. The chain carries TRBV27 and TRBJ1-6, with TRBD1 as a possible D gene (6 bases). Germline lookup yields CDR1 MNHEY and CDR2 SMNVEV (reference sequence). CDR3 length equals 13 residues. Trimming removed 6 bases at V and 7 bases at J, with 10 bases between. CDR3 nucleotide sequence: TGTGCCAGCAGGAAACAGGGAAATTCACCCCTCCACTTT. It encodes CASRKQGNSPLHF.

CDR3 nucleotide sequence: TGCGCCAGCAGCCAACAAGAATATCTCCCCGAAGCTTTCTTT. It codes for CASSQQEYLPEAFF. The V gene is TRBV4-3, the J gene TRBJ1-1; no definite D call. Germline V gene lookup returns CDR1 LGHNA and CDR2 YSLEER. There are 14 residues in the CDR3. Trimming cost V 2 bases and J 8 bases, with 15 bases left between them.

This clonotype was found many times. J is TRBJ1-2 and V is TRBV7-2; D uncertain. This CDR3 spans 15 amino acids. The germline V gene has CDR1 SGHTA and CDR2 FQGNSA. Trimming pared 1 base from V and 0 bases from J, leaving 9 bases between. The CDR3 reads CASSLGPITNYGYTF. In DNA form, the CDR3 reads TGTGCCAGCAGCTTAGGTCCCATAACTAACTATGGCTACACCTTC.

V usage is TRBV11-2 and J usage is TRBJ1-3; D is possibly TRBD1 (6 bases). Germline loops: CDR1 SGHAT, CDR2 FQNNGV. V gave up 6 bases and J gave up 0 bases, with 12 bases separating them. The CDR3 is 15 residues long. CDR3 protein: CASRVQGRSGNTIYF. The CDR3 DNA sequence: TGTGCCAGCAGAGTACAGGGCCGCTCTGGAAACACCATATATTTT.

In this sample, this clonotype turned up many times. The CDR3 protein is CASTLRQGGRAFF. The CDR3 nucleotides read TGTGCCAGCACCCTTAGACAGGGAGGTAGGGCTTTCTTT. The genes are TRBV7-2 and TRBJ1-1; 7 nucleotides match TRBD1. Germline V lookup: CDR1 SGHTA, CDR2 FQGNSA. CDR3 size: 13 residues. J gave up 11 bases and V 7 bases, and 13 bases lay outside the gene matches.

This clonotype was detected ten times or more. One junction end does not reproduce the germline sequence, and a read error may be involved. This sequence joins TRBV5-1 and TRBJ2-7, with 7 bases that match TRBD1. Germline CDR1 and CDR2: SGHRS and YFSETQ. The CDR3 length is 13 residues. The CDR3 DNA reads TGTGCCAGCAGCCTGGACAGGACCTACGAGCAGTACTTC. This encodes CASSLDRTYEQYF.

This clonotype showed up just a few times. V gene TRBV5-1 combines with J gene TRBJ2-2, with 9 nucleotides matching TRBD1. Germline assignment: CDR1 SGHRS and CDR2 YFSETQ. This CDR3 region has 15 residues. V dropped 4 bases and J dropped 6; count of bases not matched to a gene: 7. CDR3 protein: CASSPGQGSSGELFF. DNA for the CDR3: TGCGCCAGCAGCCCAGGACAGGGGAGCTCCGGGGAGCTGTTTTTT.

This clonotype was found a few times. V and J are TRBV10-2 and TRBJ2-3; tentative D call: TRBD2 (6 bases). V lost 7 bases, J lost 2 bases, and 16 bases lay in between. This CDR3 spans 15 amino acids. Germline lookup yields CDR1 WSHSY and CDR2 SAAADI. The CDR3 loop reads CASTGGGAITDTQYF. Here the CDR3 DNA reads TGCGCCAGCACGGGCGGAGGGGCAATCACAGATACGCAGTATTTT.

In this sample, this clonotype turned up many times. CDR3 loop: CASNPGSGAGYTF. The CDR3 DNA reads TGTGCCAGTAATCCAGGGTCGGGTGCTGGCTACACCTTC. This sequence joins TRBV19 and TRBJ1-2, with D possibly matching TRBD1 (5 bases). Between the trimmed V and J ends, which lost 7 bases and 7 bases, there was a span of 16 bases. Per the germline V gene, CDR1 is LNHDA and CDR2 is SQIVND (reference sequence). The CDR3 is 13 amino acids. Supplemented by reference TRBV19 and TRBJ1-2, the full variable domain reads DGGITQSPKYLFRKEGQNVTLSCEQNLNHDAMYWYRQDPGQGLRLIYYSQIVNDFQKGDIAEGYSVSREKKESFPLTVTSAQKNPTAFYLCASNPGSGAGYTFGSGTRLTVV.

The chain employs TRBV3-1 and TRBJ2-7, with TRBD2 matching over 9 bases. CDR1 LGHDT and CDR2 YNNKEL come from the germline V gene (reference sequence). The CDR3 has 13 amino acids. Losses at the gene ends were 6 bases for V and 4 bases for J; bases not matched to a gene: 4. CDR3 in amino acids: CASRSSGRYEQYF. In nucleotides, the CDR3 is TGTGCCAGCAGATCGAGCGGGAGGTACGAGCAGTACTTC.

This clonotype was detected many times. The V call is TRBV12-3 or TRBV12-4, the J call TRBJ1-1; D possibly corresponds to TRBD1 (6 bases). The CDR3 loop spans 11 amino acids. V gave up 6 bases and J gave up 12 bases, with 14 bases separating them. The CDR3 here is CASSRAQGSFF. The CDR3 bases are TGTGCCAGCAGCAGAGCCCAGGGGTCTTTCTTT.